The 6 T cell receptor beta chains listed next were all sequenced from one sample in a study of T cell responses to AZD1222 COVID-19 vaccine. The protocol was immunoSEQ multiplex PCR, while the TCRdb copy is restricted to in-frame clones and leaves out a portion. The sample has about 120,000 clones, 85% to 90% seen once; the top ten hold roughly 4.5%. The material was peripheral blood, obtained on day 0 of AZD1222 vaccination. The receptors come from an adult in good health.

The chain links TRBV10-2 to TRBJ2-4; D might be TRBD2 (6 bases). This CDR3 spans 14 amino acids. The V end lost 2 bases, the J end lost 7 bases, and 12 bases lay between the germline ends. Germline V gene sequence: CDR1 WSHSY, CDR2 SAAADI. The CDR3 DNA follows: TGCGCCAGCAGTGAGGCGGAGGGCGGGAACATTCAGTACTTC. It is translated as CASSEAEGGNIQYF.

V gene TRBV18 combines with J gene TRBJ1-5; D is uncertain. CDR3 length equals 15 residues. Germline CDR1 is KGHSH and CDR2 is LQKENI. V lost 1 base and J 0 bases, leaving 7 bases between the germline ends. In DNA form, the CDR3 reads TGTGCCAGCTCACCACTTGGGGATAGCAATCAGCCCCAGCATTTT. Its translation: CASSPLGDSNQPQHF.

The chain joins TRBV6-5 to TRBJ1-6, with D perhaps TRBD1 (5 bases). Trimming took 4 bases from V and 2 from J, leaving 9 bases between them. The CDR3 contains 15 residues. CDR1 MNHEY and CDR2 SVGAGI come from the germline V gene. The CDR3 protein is CASSFGGTYNSPLHF. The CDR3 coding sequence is TGTGCCAGCAGTTTTGGGGGTACCTATAATTCACCCCTCCACTTT.

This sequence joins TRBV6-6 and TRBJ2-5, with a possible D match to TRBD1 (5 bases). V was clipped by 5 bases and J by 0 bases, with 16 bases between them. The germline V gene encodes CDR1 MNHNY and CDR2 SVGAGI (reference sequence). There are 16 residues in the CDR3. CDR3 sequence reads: CASSRGHRSYQETQYF. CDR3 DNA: TGTGCCAGCAGTCGAGGACACCGCTCGTACCAAGAGACCCAGTACTTC.

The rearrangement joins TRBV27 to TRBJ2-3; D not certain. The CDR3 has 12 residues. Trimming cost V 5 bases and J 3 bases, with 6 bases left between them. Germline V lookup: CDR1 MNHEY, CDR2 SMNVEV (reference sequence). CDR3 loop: CASSRLTDTQYF. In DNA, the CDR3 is TGTGCCAGCAGTAGGCTTACAGATACGCAGTATTTT.

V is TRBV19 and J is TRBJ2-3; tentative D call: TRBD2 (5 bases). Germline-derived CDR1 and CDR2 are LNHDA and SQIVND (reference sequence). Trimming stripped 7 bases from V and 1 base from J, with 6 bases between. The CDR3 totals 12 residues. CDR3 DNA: TGTGCCAGTATGCGGGGCACAGATACGCAGTATTTT. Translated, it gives CASMRGTDTQYF.